This T cell receptor (beta chain) was captured by sequencing in a study of control samples from healthy donors and cancer patients. Here immunoSEQ multiplex PCR was the method, and the copy in TCRdb shows in-frame clones only, minus some. This table has about 77,000 clones, roughly 92% appearing once. The CDR3 spans 15 residues. With 2 bases clipped from V and 5 bases from J, the junction kept 6 bases outside the gene matches. The V gene's germline CDR1 is MDHEN and CDR2 SYDVKM. The chain employs TRBV28 and TRBJ1-1, with TRBD1 matching over 9 bases. The receptor was isolated from a woman in her sixties in good health. Sequenced input: blood. Here the CDR3 DNA reads TGTGCCAGCAGTTTAGGGGACAGGGAGGGGACTGAAGCTTTCTTT. It encodes CASSLGDREGTEAFF.